The 16 T cell receptor beta chains presented below share a single source sample, sequenced in a study of cytomegalovirus exposure and HLA in healthy donors (TCRdb year 2017). Library method: the immunoSEQ multiplex PCR assay. For the multiplex PCR, a mixture combining 60 forward primers for TCR Vbeta segments and 13 reverse primers for TCR Jbeta segments was used. The table comes from immuneACCESS by way of TCRdb, which keeps in-frame sequences with V and J called. Part of the clones is missing from these tables; in studies checked, under half for an unresolved V gene and the rest for unknown reasons. This sample holds 130,000 to 150,000 clones; about 80% were observed only once. The ten top clones hold roughly 1.2% of the sample. Source material: PBMCs. Source of these receptors: a male donor in good health and CMV-seropositive.

This clone was recorded only once. V and J are TRBV7-6 and TRBJ2-3; D might be TRBD2 (5 bases). V shed 0 bases and J shed 6 bases, with 7 bases lying between them. This CDR3 spans 13 amino acids. Germline CDR1 SGHVS, CDR2 FNYEAQ. This chain's CDR3 is CASSLAPGDTQYF. CDR3 in DNA: TGTGCCAGCAGCTTAGCGCCGGGGGATACGCAGTATTTT.

The genes are TRBV2 and TRBJ2-7; 9 bases are shared with TRBD1. The germline gives CDR1 SNHLY, CDR2 FYNNEI. V lost 7 bases and J lost 2; bases outside the gene matches: 6. The CDR3 has 14 residues. CDR3 DNA: TGTGCCAGCAACCAACAGGGGGCAACCTACGAGCAGTACTTC. Residues: CASNQQGATYEQYF. The full variable domain, in which reference TRBV2 and TRBJ2-7 provide the parts outside the CDR3, is EPEVTQTPSHQVTQMGQEVILRCVPISNHLYFYWYRQILGQKVEFLVSFYNNEISEKSEIFDDQFSVERPDGSNFTLKIRSTKLEDSAMYFCASNQQGATYEQYFGPGTRLTVT.

The chain couples TRBV30 to TRBJ2-3; D ambiguous. Deletions cut 4 bases from V and 2 bases from J, with 7 bases between. Per germline, CDR1 GTSNPN and CDR2 SVGIG (reference sequence). There are 12 residues in the CDR3. CDR3 DNA sequence: TGTGCCTGGACCTCTTACACAGATACGCAGTATTTT. Its protein is CAWTSYTDTQYF.

This clone appeared a few times. This chain joins TRBV6-6 and TRBJ1-6; no clear D gene. Trimming took off 2 bases at V and 7 bases at J, with 12 bases between the two ends. This CDR3 spans 15 amino acids. From germline, CDR1 is MNHNY and CDR2 SVGAGI (reference sequence). In DNA form, the CDR3 reads TGTGCCAGCAGTTACCCGTCGGGGTACAATTCACCCCTCCACTTT. It specifies CASSYPSGYNSPLHF.

In the case of this clone: A junction end diverges from the germline sequence, so it may reflect a read error. This sequence joins TRBV27 and TRBJ1-2; TRBD1 aligns across 7 bases. The CDR3 is 16 amino acids. Per germline, CDR1 MNHEY and CDR2 SMNVEV (reference sequence). In DNA, the CDR3 is TGTGCCAGCAGTTTTCAAGCAACAGGGGATAACCATGGCTACACCTTC. It translates to CASSFQATGDNHGYTF.

V usage is TRBV18 and J usage is TRBJ1-3, with D perhaps TRBD1 (5 bases). V was pared by 3 bases and J by 0 bases, with 9 bases between. The CDR3 contains 15 residues. Germline-derived CDR1 and CDR2 are KGHSH and LQKENI. As DNA, the CDR3 is TGTGCCAGCTCACCCGACGACAGCTCTGGAAACACCATATATTTT. It codes for CASSPDDSSGNTIYF.

Here the CDR3 reads CASSTVSGTVYGYTF. CDR3 DNA: TGTGCCAGCAGTACTGTTTCCGGGACAGTCTATGGCTACACCTTC. The chain couples TRBV27 to TRBJ1-2; TRBD1 aligns across 7 bases. V was pared by 5 bases and J by 4 bases, with 10 bases of the junction left unmatched. The CDR3 sequence is 15 residues long. Germline V gives CDR1 MNHEY, CDR2 SMNVEV (reference sequence).

This rearrangement joins TRBV18 to TRBJ1-3; unclear D gene. V was cut by 2 bases and J by 0 bases, with 17 bases left in between. CDR3 length: 18 residues. CDR1 is KGHSH, CDR2 LQKENI, per germline. CDR3 nucleotide sequence: TGTGCCAGCTCACCAATAGCGAACAGCCCCGACTCTGGAAACACCATATATTTT. Translation: CASSPIANSPDSGNTIYF.

The DNA of the CDR3 is TGCAGCGTTGCGAGCAGCGGGGCCTACGAGCAGTACTTC. This gives the protein CSVASSGAYEQYF. The J gene is TRBJ2-7, the V gene TRBV29-1, with 7 nucleotides matching TRBD2. The V segment lost 4 bases and the J segment 2 bases; nucleotides outside the gene matches: 5. Germline lookup yields CDR1 SQVTM and CDR2 ANQGSEA. The CDR3 covers 13 residues.

This rearrangement joins TRBV5-6 to TRBJ2-2; D is possibly TRBD2 (5 bases). The CDR3 extends over 15 amino acids. V lost 4 bases and J lost 3, with 13 bases in between. Per germline, CDR1 SGHDT and CDR2 YYEEEE. This CDR3 is CASSQEWTDTGELFF. DNA of the CDR3: TGTGCCAGCAGCCAGGAATGGACTGACACCGGGGAGCTGTTTTTT.

In this sample, this clone turned up once. The chain combines TRBV11-2 with TRBJ2-1; tentatively, D is TRBD1 (5 bases). CDR3 length equals 15 residues. The germline gives CDR1 SGHAT, CDR2 FQNNGV. V lost 5 bases and J 0 bases, leaving 11 bases between the germline ends. CDR3 nucleotide sequence: TGTGCCAGCAGCGATTCAGGGAACTCCTACAATGAGCAGTTCTTC. It yields the protein CASSDSGNSYNEQFF.

This clone was seen once. This chain links TRBV11-2 with TRBJ1-2, with D unclear. Looked up from germline, CDR1 is SGHAT and CDR2 is FQNNGV. This CDR3 contains 13 residues. The V end lost 3 bases, the J end lost 8 bases, and 13 bases lay between the germline ends. The DNA of the CDR3 is TGTGCCAGCAGCTTTCCAGGATCCTCAGGCTACACCTTC. It is translated as CASSFPGSSGYTF.

The V and J genes are TRBV2 and TRBJ2-7; 9 positions match TRBD1. The CDR3 contains 14 residues. Germline V CDR1 and CDR2: SNHLY, FYNNEI. The ends lost 4 bases at V and 5 bases at J; junction bases unmatched: 6. The CDR3 DNA reads TGTGCCAGCAGTGGACTGGGACAGGGTGACGAGCAGTACTTC. Protein product: CASSGLGQGDEQYF.

The chain links TRBV10-1 to TRBJ1-6; no definite D call. The CDR3 is 13 amino acids. Trimming pared 3 bases from V and 8 bases from J, leaving 8 bases between. CDR1 and CDR2 (germline): WNHNN, SYGVQD (reference sequence). The CDR3: CASSERVHSPLHF. CDR3 sequence (DNA): TGCGCCAGCAGTGAACGCGTGCATTCACCCCTCCACTTT.

V is TRBV19 and J is TRBJ2-2; D is possibly TRBD2 (5 bases). This CDR3 contains 11 residues. Germline lookup yields CDR1 LNHDA and CDR2 SQIVND (reference sequence). V gave up 11 bases and J gave up 5 bases, with 9 bases separating them. CDR3 loop: CAARDTGELFF. The CDR3 DNA follows: TGTGCCGCCCGGGATACCGGGGAGCTGTTTTTT. Full variable domain (remainder filled in from reference TRBV19 and TRBJ2-2): DGGITQSPKYLFRKEGQNVTLSCEQNLNHDAMYWYRQDPGQGLRLIYYSQIVNDFQKGDIAEGYSVSREKKESFPLTVTSAQKNPTAFYLCAARDTGELFFGEGSRLTVL.

This clone was observed a single time. V and J are TRBV5-1 and TRBJ2-7; 8 nucleotides line up with TRBD2. The CDR3 totals 15 residues. Germline loops: CDR1 SGHRS, CDR2 YFSETQ. V was clipped by 0 bases and J by 3 bases; unmatched bases: 5. The CDR3 region is CASSLEAGGGYEQYF. The CDR3 nucleotides are TGCGCCAGCAGCTTGGAGGCGGGGGGTGGCTACGAGCAGTACTTC.